The 13 T cell receptor beta chains listed next were all sequenced from one sample in a study of T cell changes during pregnancy in multiple sclerosis. Assay used: immunoSEQ multiplex PCR; TCRdb lists only in-frame clones, some missing. The sample lists about 110,000 clones; about 93% were seen once. Sequencing used peripheral blood, obtained in the third trimester of pregnancy. Source of these receptors: a female donor with multiple sclerosis, enrolled in a pregnancy study.

This chain links TRBV7-2 with TRBJ2-7; perhaps TRBD2 as D (6 bases). The V and J ends lost 6 bases and 0 bases respectively, with 12 bases between them. The CDR3 covers 14 residues. Germline V CDR1 and CDR2: SGHTA, FQGNSA. CDR3 loop: CASSPTGGSYEQYF. The CDR3 coding sequence is TGTGCCAGCAGTCCCACCGGGGGCTCCTACGAGCAGTACTTC.

The chain recombines TRBV6-1 with TRBJ1-2, with TRBD1 matching 7 bases. This CDR3 comprises 17 residues. Trimming removed 3 bases from V and 6 bases from J; junction bases left unmatched: 16. Germline V gene sequence: CDR1 MNHNS, CDR2 SASEGT. The CDR3 is CASSEPVQGWRADGYTF. The CDR3 DNA follows: TGTGCCAGCAGTGAGCCAGTACAGGGGTGGCGCGCGGATGGCTACACCTTC.

CDR3 nucleotide sequence: TGTGCCAGCAGCCTAACACGACAGGCCCATGAGCAGTTCTTC. It yields the protein CASSLTRQAHEQFF. This chain connects TRBV7-6 to TRBJ2-1; D possibly corresponds to TRBD1 (6 bases). The V end lost 5 bases, the J end lost 8 bases, and 16 bases lay between the germline ends. Per germline, CDR1 SGHVS and CDR2 FNYEAQ. This CDR3 spans 14 amino acids. Together with reference TRBV7-6 and TRBJ2-1, the CDR3 gives the full variable domain: GAGVSQSPRYKVTKRGQDVALRCDPISGHVSLYWYRQALGQGPEFLTYFNYEAQQDKSGLPNDRFSAERPEGSISTLTIQRTEQRDSAMYRCASSLTRQAHEQFFGPGTRLTVL.

The rearrangement joins TRBV7-6 to TRBJ2-1, with TRBD2 matching over 11 bases. The CDR3 consists of 18 residues. Germline loops: CDR1 SGHVS, CDR2 FNYEAQ. J gave up 5 bases and V 2 bases, and 11 bases lay outside the gene matches. CDR3 in DNA: TGTGCCAGCAGCTTAAGTTTACTAGCGGGAGTACGGGACAATGAGCAGTTCTTC. Residues: CASSLSLLAGVRDNEQFF.

This rearrangement joins TRBV30 to TRBJ1-2; the D gene is possibly TRBD1 (5 bases). The CDR3 is made up of 12 amino acids. V was shortened by 1 base and J by 5 bases, with 8 bases between the two germline ends. Germline V gene data show CDR1 as GTSNPN and CDR2 as SVGIG (reference sequence). This chain's CDR3 is CAWSGGGYGYTF. In nucleotides, the CDR3 is TGTGCCTGGAGTGGCGGGGGGTATGGCTACACCTTC.

V is TRBV5-1 and J is TRBJ2-5, with TRBD1 matching over 7 bases. The CDR3 has 17 residues. Germline V gene sequence: CDR1 SGHRS, CDR2 YFSETQ. The junction had 13 bases not matched to a gene; V was cut back by 4 bases and J by 1 base. The CDR3 DNA is TGCGCCAGCAGCGACACCCGACAGGGACGATTCCAAGAGACCCAGTACTTC. As protein: CASSDTRQGRFQETQYF.

J is TRBJ1-3 and V is TRBV4-1; the match to TRBD1 covers 10 bases. Per germline, CDR1 MGHRA and CDR2 YSYEKL. The CDR3 extends over 17 amino acids. The ends lost 3 bases at V and 0 bases at J; junction bases unmatched: 5. CDR3 amino acids: CASSHDRGLPSGNTIYF. In DNA, the CDR3 is TGCGCCAGCAGCCACGACAGGGGGCTACCCTCTGGAAACACCATATATTTT.

The CDR3 spells CASSFLADHYNEQFF. The CDR3 bases are TGCGCCAGCAGCTTCCTAGCGGACCACTACAATGAGCAGTTCTTC. V gene TRBV5-1 combines with J gene TRBJ2-1; TRBD2 matches 7 bases. This CDR3 contains 15 residues. CDR1 is SGHRS, CDR2 YFSETQ, per germline. The trim removed 2 bases at V and 3 bases at J, leaving 5 bases unmatched.

The chain carries TRBV5-1 and TRBJ2-3; 10 nucleotides align to TRBD2. The CDR3 consists of 16 residues. The V segment lost 3 bases and the J segment 4 bases; nucleotides outside the gene matches: 8. Germline V gene sequence: CDR1 SGHRS, CDR2 YFSETQ. CDR3 DNA sequence: TGCGCCAGCAGCTGGACTAGCGGTGGAGGGGCAGATACGCAGTATTTT. Protein: CASSWTSGGGADTQYF. The full variable domain, rest sourced from reference TRBV5-1 and TRBJ2-3, is KAGVTQTPRYLIKTRGQQVTLSCSPISGHRSVSWYQQTPGQGLQFLFEYFSETQRNKGNFPGRFSGRQFSNSRSEMNVSTLELGDSALYLCASSWTSGGGADTQYFGPGTRLTVL.

V and J are TRBV10-2 and TRBJ1-5, with TRBD1 matching over 8 bases. V lost 4 bases to trimming and J lost 2 bases; unmatched junction nucleotides: 4. Germline assignment: CDR1 WSHSY and CDR2 SAAADI. The CDR3 loop spans 15 amino acids. CDR3 protein: CASSVTGDGNQPQHF. The CDR3 nucleotides read TGCGCCAGCAGTGTGACAGGGGATGGCAATCAGCCCCAGCATTTT.

This sequence joins TRBV27 and TRBJ1-1; TRBD1 aligns across 8 bases. Trimming at V came to 9 bases and at J to 1 base, leaving 7 bases not matched to a gene. The CDR3 is made up of 14 amino acids. Germline CDR1 and CDR2: MNHEY and SMNVEV (reference sequence). CDR3 bases: TGTGCCAGTCAGTACAGGGGGGAGAACACTGAAGCTTTCTTT. Protein sequence: CASQYRGENTEAFF.

The chain is built from TRBV2 and TRBJ2-7; TRBD1 matches 8 bases. V lost 6 bases and J lost 6; bases outside the gene matches: 7. The CDR3 totals 13 residues. From germline, CDR1 is SNHLY and CDR2 FYNNEI. CDR3 protein: CASSRDRWSEQYF. DNA for the CDR3: TGTGCCAGCAGCAGGGACAGGTGGTCCGAGCAGTACTTC.

This sequence joins TRBV29-1 and TRBJ1-3; 7 positions agree with TRBD1. J lost 3 bases, V lost 6 bases, and 5 bases had no gene match. Germline V lookup: CDR1 SQVTM, CDR2 ANQGSEA. This CDR3 region has 13 residues. The CDR3 loop reads CSVTGTGGNTIYF. Here the CDR3 DNA reads TGCAGCGTGACAGGGACTGGTGGAAACACCATATATTTT.